The 20 T cell receptor beta chains in this list originate from one sample, sequenced in a study of blood T cell repertoires in COVID-19. Clones were read by immunoSEQ multiplex PCR, and TCRdb kept only the in-frame ones, dropping some. The sample includes over 50,000 clones, around 86% of them seen just once. The sequencing input was peripheral blood. The receptors here all came from a human donor in a cohort sampled during active COVID-19.

The V and J genes are TRBV28 and TRBJ2-7; D unclear. CDR3 length: 12 amino acids. The V gene lost 3 bases and the J gene lost 4 bases, with 7 bases spanning the gap. Per germline, CDR1 MDHEN and CDR2 SYDVKM. The CDR3 loop reads CASSFFNYEQYF. The CDR3 nucleotides read TGTGCCAGCAGTTTTTTTAATTACGAGCAGTACTTC.

V is TRBV19 and J is TRBJ2-3, with TRBD2 matching 7 bases. CDR3 length equals 16 residues. The trim removed 2 bases at V and 3 bases at J, leaving 8 bases unmatched. Germline CDR1 is LNHDA and CDR2 is SQIVND (reference sequence). CDR3 region: CASSIQGEGTTDTQYF. CDR3 nucleotides: TGTGCCAGTAGTATACAAGGGGAGGGAACAACAGATACGCAGTATTTT.

The rearrangement joins TRBV2 to TRBJ2-3; maybe TRBD2 (7 bases). This CDR3 has 15 amino acids. The ends were cut back, 3 bases at V and 2 bases at J, with 12 bases in the middle. Germline V CDR1 and CDR2: SNHLY, FYNNEI. CDR3 residues: CASSEAGAYTDTQYF. The CDR3 coding sequence is TGTGCCAGCAGTGAGGCGGGGGCCTACACAGATACGCAGTATTTT.

This clone appeared a single time. CDR3 coding DNA: TGTGCCAGCAGCCCGCGGACTAGCGGGAGTGCCGGGGAGCTGTTTTTT. Translation gives CASSPRTSGSAGELFF. The rearrangement joins TRBV7-2 to TRBJ2-2, with 13 positions matching TRBD2. The junction had 6 bases not matched to a gene; V was cut back by 5 bases and J by 6 bases. The CDR3 has 16 residues. Germline values: CDR1 SGHTA, CDR2 FQGNSA.

The chain is built from TRBV5-1 and TRBJ2-3; D unclear. The CDR3 covers 15 residues. Germline V lookup: CDR1 SGHRS, CDR2 YFSETQ. V was trimmed by 4 bases and J by 0 bases, leaving 12 bases between them. CDR3 DNA sequence: TGCGCCAGCAGCCCGGGTGGCACCAGCACAGATACGCAGTATTTT. Translation gives CASSPGGTSTDTQYF.

V usage is TRBV3-1 (or the pseudogene TRBV3-2) and J usage is TRBJ2-3; maybe TRBD1 (6 bases). The CDR3 length is 13 residues. Germline lookup yields CDR1 LGHDT and CDR2 YNNKEL (reference sequence). V dropped 2 bases and J dropped 4 bases, with 7 bases sitting between them. CDR3 nucleotides: TGTGCCAGCAGCCAAAACAGGGCAGATACGCAGTATTTT. Translated, it gives CASSQNRADTQYF.

This chain joins TRBV5-1 and TRBJ1-1, with a tentative D call TRBD1 (5 bases). Germline V gene lookup returns CDR1 SGHRS and CDR2 YFSETQ. The V end lost 3 bases, the J end lost 6 bases, and 15 bases lay between the germline ends. This CDR3 has 14 residues. The CDR3 reads CASSSDPGIAEAFF. CDR3 sequence (DNA): TGCGCCAGCAGCTCCGACCCAGGGATAGCTGAAGCTTTCTTT.

This clone was seen once. The chain links TRBV28 to TRBJ2-7; TRBD2 agrees at 11 bases. With V trimmed by 5 bases and J by 4 bases, 4 bases remained unmatched. There are 14 residues in the CDR3. CDR1 and CDR2 (germline): MDHEN, SYDVKM. The CDR3, as DNA: TGTGCCAGCAGTCGGACTAGCGGGTTTTACGAGCAGTACTTC. The encoded protein is CASSRTSGFYEQYF.

V gene TRBV6-5 combines with J gene TRBJ2-7, with a tentative D call TRBD1 (6 bases). V lost 6 bases, J lost 4 bases, and 16 bases lay in between. The germline V gene encodes CDR1 MNHEY and CDR2 SVGAGI. The CDR3 loop spans 14 amino acids. The CDR3 loop reads CASSRGRASYEQYF. The CDR3 DNA reads as TGTGCCAGCAGCAGGGGTCGGGCAAGTTACGAGCAGTACTTC.

In the case of this clone: One end of the junction varies from germline; a read error may be responsible. In nucleotides, the CDR3 is TGTGCCAGCAGCCAAGGACTAGCGCCCTCCCGTTTT. It is translated as CASSQGLAPSRF. J is TRBJ2-3 and V is TRBV3-1 (or the pseudogene TRBV3-2), with TRBD2 matching 8 bases. Germline V gene data show CDR1 as LGHDT and CDR2 as YNNKEL (reference sequence). CDR3 length: 12 amino acids.

This clone has only a few counts. Here the CDR3 reads CASSEDPFGTQYF. The DNA of the CDR3 is TGTGCCAGCAGTGAAGACCCTTTCGGGACCCAGTACTTC. The chain recombines TRBV2 with TRBJ2-5, with D unresolved. Germline values: CDR1 SNHLY, CDR2 FYNNEI. The CDR3 totals 13 residues. The V end lost 1 base, the J end lost 7 bases, and 10 bases lay between the germline ends. The entire variable domain, with the rest obtained from reference TRBV2 and TRBJ2-5, is as follows: EPEVTQTPSHQVTQMGQEVILRCVPISNHLYFYWYRQILGQKVEFLVSFYNNEISEKSEIFDDQFSVERPDGSNFTLKIRSTKLEDSAMYFCASSEDPFGTQYFGPGTRLLVL.

CDR3 DNA: TGTGCCAGCAGCCCTCAAACAGGGGGAAGCGGCTATGGCTACACCTTC. It specifies CASSPQTGGSGYGYTF. This rearrangement joins TRBV7-6 to TRBJ1-2; 8 bases fit TRBD1. This CDR3 is built from 16 residues. The germline gives CDR1 SGHVS, CDR2 FNYEAQ. With 5 bases clipped from V and 4 bases from J, the junction kept 12 bases outside the gene matches.

This clone was found a few times. The V call is TRBV19, the J call TRBJ2-7, with D maybe TRBD2 (5 bases). This CDR3 is 13 amino acids long. V gave up 5 bases and J gave up 2 bases, with 10 bases separating them. Germline V gene sequence: CDR1 LNHDA, CDR2 SQIVND (reference sequence). The CDR3 protein is CASSLREAYEQYF. Here the CDR3 DNA reads TGTGCCAGTAGTCTTCGGGAAGCCTACGAGCAGTACTTC. The full variable domain, in which reference TRBV19 and TRBJ2-7 provide the parts outside the CDR3, is DGGITQSPKYLFRKEGQNVTLSCEQNLNHDAMYWYRQDPGQGLRLIYYSQIVNDFQKGDIAEGYSVSREKKESFPLTVTSAQKNPTAFYLCASSLREAYEQYFGPGTRLTVT.

In its sample, this clone was seen a few times. This chain joins TRBV5-1 and TRBJ2-7; D unresolved. The CDR3 is made up of 16 amino acids. The V end was cut by 4 bases, the J end by 3 bases, with 20 bases between. Germline V lookup: CDR1 SGHRS, CDR2 YFSETQ. CDR3 sequence reads: CASSQDPGRHVYEQYF. CDR3 DNA sequence: TGCGCCAGCAGCCAGGATCCTGGCAGGCACGTCTACGAGCAGTACTTC.

The rearrangement links TRBV14 to TRBJ2-1, with a tentative D call TRBD1 (5 bases). The CDR3 runs 13 residues. With 0 bases removed from V and 10 bases from J, the gap between germline ends came to 10 bases. The germline CDR1 and CDR2 sequences are SGHDN and FVKESK. CDR3 DNA sequence: TGTGCCAGCAGCCAAGACAGGGTTGGCGAGCAGTTCTTC. This codes for CASSQDRVGEQFF.

Regarding this clone: The junction does not match germline at one end; this may be a read error. The CDR3 region is CAGRQGENTGELFF. CDR3 in DNA: TGTGCCGGTAGACAGGGGGAGAACACCGGGGAGCTGTTTTTT. V is TRBV19 and J is TRBJ2-2, with TRBD1 identical over 9 bases. The length of the CDR3 is 14 residues. Germline assignment: CDR1 LNHDA and CDR2 SQIVND (reference sequence).

The chain uses TRBV5-1 and TRBJ2-1; 12 bases are shared with TRBD2. V was pared by 1 base and J by 0 bases, with 8 bases of the junction left unmatched. The CDR3 consists of 19 residues. Germline V lookup: CDR1 SGHRS, CDR2 YFSETQ. The CDR3: CASSLNPSGGASSYNEQFF. As DNA, the CDR3 is TGCGCCAGCAGCTTGAACCCTAGCGGGGGGGCAAGCTCCTACAATGAGCAGTTCTTC.

V gene TRBV5-1 combines with J gene TRBJ2-5, with 9 bases fitting TRBD1. After removal of 5 bases from V and 3 bases from J, the junction contained 2 bases not matched to a gene. The CDR3 contains 13 residues. Per the germline V gene, CDR1 is SGHRS and CDR2 is YFSETQ. DNA for the CDR3: TGCGCCAGCAGTAGGACAGGGGAAGAGACCCAGTACTTC. Translation gives CASSRTGEETQYF.

A few counts support this clone. The chain combines TRBV19 with TRBJ2-3, with D perhaps matching TRBD1 (6 bases). V was shortened by 8 bases and J by 2 bases, with 23 bases between the two germline ends. The CDR3 spans 17 residues. The germline V gene has CDR1 LNHDA and CDR2 SQIVND (reference sequence). DNA for the CDR3: TGTGCCAGTGCAAGTATAGGCCAGGGGAGATACACAGATACGCAGTATTTT. It is translated as CASASIGQGRYTDTQYF. Full variable domain (outside the CDR3, taken from reference TRBV19 and TRBJ2-3): DGGITQSPKYLFRKEGQNVTLSCEQNLNHDAMYWYRQDPGQGLRLIYYSQIVNDFQKGDIAEGYSVSREKKESFPLTVTSAQKNPTAFYLCASASIGQGRYTDTQYFGPGTRLTVL.

The chain employs TRBV19 and TRBJ1-5; no firm D call. V gave up 3 bases and J gave up 0 bases, with 9 bases separating them. Germline assignment: CDR1 LNHDA and CDR2 SQIVND (reference sequence). This CDR3 is 15 amino acids long. The DNA for the CDR3 is TGTGCCAGTAGTATTGGGCCGTATAGCAATCAGCCCCAGCATTTT. Its protein is CASSIGPYSNQPQHF.